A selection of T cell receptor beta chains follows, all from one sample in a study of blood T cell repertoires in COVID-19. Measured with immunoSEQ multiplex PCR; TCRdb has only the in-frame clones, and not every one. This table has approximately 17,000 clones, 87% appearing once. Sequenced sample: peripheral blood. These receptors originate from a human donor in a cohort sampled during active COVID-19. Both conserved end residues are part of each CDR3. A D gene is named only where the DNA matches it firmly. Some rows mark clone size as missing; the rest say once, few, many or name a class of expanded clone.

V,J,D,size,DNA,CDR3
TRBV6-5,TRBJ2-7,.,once,TGTGCAGCCGGCAGGTACGAGCAGTACTTC,CAAGRYEQYF
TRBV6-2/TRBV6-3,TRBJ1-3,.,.,TGTGCCAGCAGTCGAGGGCAACAGAGCTCTGGAAACACCATATATTTT,CASSRGQQSSGNTIYF
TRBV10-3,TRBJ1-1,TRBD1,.,TGTGCCATCAGCCCGGGGGGACAGGGGGACACTGAAGCTTTCTTT,CAISPGGQGDTEAFF
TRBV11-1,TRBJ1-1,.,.,TGTGCCAGCAGCTTAGGGGCCAGGCTGAACACTGAAGCTTTCTTT,CASSLGARLNTEAFF
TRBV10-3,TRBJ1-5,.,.,TGTGCCATCAGTGAGGGACGGGGTAACAATCAGCCCCAGCATTTT,CAISEGRGNNQPQHF
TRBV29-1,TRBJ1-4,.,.,TGCAGCGCCGACGGAGCAACTAATGAAAAACTGTTTTTT,CSADGATNEKLFF
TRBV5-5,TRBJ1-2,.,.,TGTGCCAGCAGCTTGCCGCCCGGCGGGGAGTATGGCTACACCTTC,CASSLPPGGEYGYTF
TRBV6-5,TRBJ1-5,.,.,TGTGCCTCTGGCAGGGTAGGAAATCAGCCCCAGCATTTT,CASGRVGNQPQHF
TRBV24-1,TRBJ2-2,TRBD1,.,TGTGCCACCAGTGATCATAGGACAGGGGGCACCGGGGAGCTGTTTTTT,CATSDHRTGGTGELFF
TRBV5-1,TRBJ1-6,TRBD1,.,TGCGCCAGCAGCACCGCCGGGACAGGGTTTCGGGATCTGGAAGGTCCACCCCTCCACTTT,CASSTAGTGFRDLEGPPLHF
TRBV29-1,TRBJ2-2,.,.,TGCAGCGTGAGGGAGGATACCGGGGAGCTGTTTTTT,CSVREDTGELFF
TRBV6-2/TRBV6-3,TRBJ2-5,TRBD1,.,TGTGCCAGCAGTCCCGGGACAGGGGTTTCCCACCAAGAGACCCAGTACTTC,CASSPGTGVSHQETQYF
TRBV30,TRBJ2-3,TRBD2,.,TGTGCCTGTAGAGGCGGCGGGGGGCTTCCTAGCACAGATACGCAGTATTTT,CACRGGGGLPSTDTQYF
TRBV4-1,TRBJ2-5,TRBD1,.,TGCGCCAGCAGCCAAGATCAGGGACAGGGGGAAGGAGAGACCCAGTACTTC,CASSQDQGQGEGETQYF
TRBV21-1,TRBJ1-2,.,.,TGTGCCAGCAGCAAAGGACTTAGGCCTAGCGGGTATGGCTACACCTTC,CASSKGLRPSGYGYTF
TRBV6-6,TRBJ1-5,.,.,TGTGCCAGCAGTACTGACAATCAGCCCCAGCATTTT,CASSTDNQPQHF
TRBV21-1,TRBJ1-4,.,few,TGTGCCAGCAGCAACCAGGGACAGGGAACTGAAGAAAAACTGTTTTTT,CASSNQGQGTEEKLFF
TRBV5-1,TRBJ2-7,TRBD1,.,TGCGCCAGCAGCCCCGACAGGGTTCGCTACGAGCAGTACTTC,CASSPDRVRYEQYF
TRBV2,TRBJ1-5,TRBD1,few,TGTGCCAGCAGCCAGGACAGGGGCAATCAGCCCCAGCATTTT,CASSQDRGNQPQHF
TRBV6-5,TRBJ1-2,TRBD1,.,TGTGCCAGCAGTTACCCCGGACAGGGAATGAATGGCTACACCTTC,CASSYPGQGMNGYTF
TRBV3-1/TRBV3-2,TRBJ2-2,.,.,TGTGCCAGCAGCCAGGGCAGCCTTACCGGGGAGCTGTTTTTT,CASSQGSLTGELFF
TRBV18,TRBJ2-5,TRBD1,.,TGTGCCAGCTCACCCGGAACGGGACAGCGCCGAGAGACCCAGTACTTC,CASSPGTGQRRETQYF
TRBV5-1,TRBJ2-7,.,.,TGCGCCAGCAGCTTGGCCGGGGTCAGCTACGAGCAGTACTTC,CASSLAGVSYEQYF
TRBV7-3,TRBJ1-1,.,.,TGTGCCAGCAGCTTAGGGGGGGCCTACCTTGAGGAAGCTTTCTTT,CASSLGGAYLEEAFF
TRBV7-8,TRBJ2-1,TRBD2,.,TGTGCCAGCAGCTTAGTGGCTAGCGGGGGTAAAGGAAATGAGCAGTTCTTC,CASSLVASGGKGNEQFF
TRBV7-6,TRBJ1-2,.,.,TGTGCCAGCAGCTCACAGGGTGGGAATGGCTACACCTTC,CASSSQGGNGYTF
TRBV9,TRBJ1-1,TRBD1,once,TGTGCCAGCAGCGTAGTAACGGGACAGGGGGCTGAAGCTTTCTTT,CASSVVTGQGAEAFF
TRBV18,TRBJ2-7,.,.,TGTGCCAGCTCGGGGGGAACCTACGAGCAGTACTTC,CASSGGTYEQYF
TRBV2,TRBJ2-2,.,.,TGTGCCAGCAGTGAAGCCAGGCAGGCCGGGGAGCTGTTTTTT,CASSEARQAGELFF
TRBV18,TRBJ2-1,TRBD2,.,TGTGCCAGCTCACCCGCGGCTAGCGGGGATAATGAGCAGTTCTTC,CASSPAASGDNEQFF
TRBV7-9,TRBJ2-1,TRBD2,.,TGTGCCAGCAGCTTATCACTAGCGGGGGGGTTATATGAGCAGTTCTTC,CASSLSLAGGLYEQFF